A selection of T cell receptor beta chains follows, all from one sample in a study of blood T cell repertoires in COVID-19. Sequencing used immunoSEQ multiplex PCR; TCRdb keeps in-frame clones, though not all of them. The table records roughly 200,000 clones, 75% to 90% of them present only once. Sequenced: PBMCs or T cells enriched from blood (not recorded which). These receptors originate from a woman in her thirties or forties with acute COVID-19. Both conserved end residues are part of each CDR3. Each record gives: V gene, clone size, J gene, CDR3 protein. Expanded clones are given a class, and other clones once, few, many or no size at all.

TRBV18	.	TRBJ2-1	CASSLAGASYNEQFF
TRBV19	.	TRBJ2-2	CASSILNTGELFF
TRBV6-5	.	TRBJ1-1	CASTRELEAFF
TRBV16	.	TRBJ2-1	CASSHRRDSQVNNEQFF
TRBV11-2	.	TRBJ2-7	CASTRDRDYEQYF
TRBV28	.	TRBJ2-1	CASRSGTSGRHEQFF
TRBV28	once	TRBJ1-1	CASSTPAGGRTEAFF
TRBV9	.	TRBJ2-7	CASSVEEQGAYEQYF
TRBV3-1/TRBV3-2	.	TRBJ2-2	CASSQGLTVNTGELFF
TRBV12-3/TRBV12-4	.	TRBJ1-6	CASSLVNSPLHF
TRBV29-1	.	TRBJ1-1	CSASRGGNTEAFF
TRBV4-1	.	TRBJ2-2	CASSQGGGTNTGELFF
TRBV12-3/TRBV12-4	.	TRBJ1-2	CASSLWSEGYTF
TRBV27	.	TRBJ1-1	CASKSGSDTEAFF
TRBV19	.	TRBJ2-3	CASSPQFTRTDTQYF
TRBV6-5	.	TRBJ2-7	CASRKQGSSYEQYF
TRBV3-1/TRBV3-2	once	TRBJ1-2	CASRDRVNYGYTF
TRBV9	.	TRBJ1-6	CASSVDFTSPLHF
TRBV20-1	.	TRBJ1-2	CSARPGYGYTF
TRBV27	.	TRBJ2-3	CASSPFKAGGGTDTQYF
TRBV6-2/TRBV6-3	.	TRBJ2-4	CASSYATGGTLLAKNIQYF
TRBV6-2/TRBV6-3	medium-sized	TRBJ2-2	CASSLSWGGPTGELFF
TRBV6-1	.	TRBJ1-5	CASSETAGQGYYSNQPQHF
TRBV15	.	TRBJ1-6	CATSIGQGSSPLHF
TRBV18	.	TRBJ2-5	CASSPVGQNQETQYF
TRBV28	once	TRBJ1-1	CASSIRGNTEAFF
TRBV24-1	.	TRBJ2-3	CASSTGYTDTQYF
TRBV6-2/TRBV6-3	.	TRBJ2-4	CASSPGLAKGIQYF